The T cell receptor (beta chain) described here comes from a study of cytomegalovirus exposure and HLA in healthy donors. As concerns this clone: The antigen is undetermined.

Use of 60 Vbeta and 13 Jbeta primers characterized the PCR. Original processing notes: In a later analysis, of 70 million to 85 million unique beta chains, roughly 9.9 million appeared in at least two donors. Generated by immunoSEQ multiplex PCR, the TCRdb table keeps only in-frame clones and is missing some. The V and J calls and clone size come from that table; D and trimming were worked out from the DNA. The sample lists around 33,000 clones; 90% were seen once. Study-wide points: Sequencing likely caused a cluster of highly shared sequence variants. Being productive about 87% or about 30% of the time was typical of most TCR beta V segments in an earlier analysis. The listing of 150 to 200 TCR beta chains classed them as cytomegalovirus-associated.

The CDR3 loop spans 13 amino acids. V lost 2 bases to trimming and J lost 6 bases; unmatched junction nucleotides: 6. The germline V gene encodes CDR1 SQVTM and CDR2 ANQGSEA. This receptor was identified in a woman in her late teens or twenties in good health and CMV-seronegative. The V call is TRBV29-1, the J call TRBJ2-7, with 8 positions matching TRBD2. Material for sequencing was PBMCs. Here the CDR3 DNA reads TGCAGCGTTGAAATGACGGGAGGGCTCGAGCAGTACTTC. It translates to CSVEMTGGLEQYF.